These 6 T cell receptor beta chains were all obtained from the same sample, sequenced in a study of blood T cell repertoires in COVID-19. Clones were read by immunoSEQ multiplex PCR, and TCRdb kept only the in-frame ones, dropping some. The sample includes roughly 79,000 clones, around 80% of them seen just once. Sequencing was performed on peripheral blood. Receptors were obtained from a man in his sixties with active or convalescent COVID-19.

This chain connects TRBV18 to TRBJ2-3, with D unclear. The V end lost 6 bases, the J end lost 0 bases, and 7 bases lay between the germline ends. The CDR3 spans 13 residues. In germline, CDR1 is KGHSH, CDR2 LQKENI. CDR3 loop: CASSLRSTDTQYF. CDR3 sequence (DNA): TGTGCCAGCTCTCTACGTAGCACAGATACGCAGTATTTT.

The chain has TRBV7-2 and TRBJ2-3, with 10 nucleotides matching TRBD2. The CDR3 is made up of 15 amino acids. In germline, CDR1 is SGHTA, CDR2 FQGNSA. V lost 6 bases and J lost 6; bases outside the gene matches: 9. CDR3 bases: TGTGCCAGCAGAGCCGCTAGCGGGGGCCACGATACGCAGTATTTT. This codes for CASRAASGGHDTQYF.

The J gene is TRBJ2-3, the V gene TRBV18, with a weak D call TRBD1 (6 bases). Germline assignment: CDR1 KGHSH and CDR2 LQKENI. The CDR3 sequence is 15 residues long. The V and J ends lost 4 bases and 3 bases respectively, with 14 bases between them. Written as DNA, the CDR3 is TGTGCCAGCTCACGAGACCCAAGGGGGACAGATACGCAGTATTTT. The encoded protein is CASSRDPRGTDTQYF.

The chain has TRBV20-1 and TRBJ2-2; possible D gene TRBD2, 6 bases. The length of the CDR3 is 14 residues. Germline V CDR1 and CDR2: DFQATT, SNEGSKA (reference sequence). V dropped 3 bases and J dropped 0 bases, with 8 bases sitting between them. The CDR3 protein is CSASSGANTGELFF. The CDR3 DNA reads as TGCAGTGCTAGTAGCGGAGCGAACACCGGGGAGCTGTTTTTT.

The chain employs TRBV7-2 and TRBJ1-6; D is unclear. The CDR3 runs 17 residues. CDR1 SGHTA and CDR2 FQGNSA come from the germline V gene. Trimming stripped 3 bases from V and 3 bases from J, with 15 bases between. CDR3 region: CASSFGSSLIYNSPLHF. The CDR3 DNA is TGTGCCAGCAGCTTCGGCAGTAGCCTGATCTATAATTCACCCCTCCACTTT. The full variable domain, in which reference TRBV7-2 and TRBJ1-6 provide the parts outside the CDR3, is GAGVSQSPSNKVTEKGKDVELRCDPISGHTALYWYRQSLGQGLEFLIYFQGNSAPDKSGLPSDRFSAERTGGSVSTLTIQRTQQEDSAVYLCASSFGSSLIYNSPLHFGNGTRLTVT.

The chain uses TRBV7-9 and TRBJ1-2, with D possibly being TRBD1 (6 bases). Germline lookup yields CDR1 SEHNR and CDR2 FQNEAQ (reference sequence). V was trimmed by 1 base and J by 5 bases, leaving 8 bases between them. The CDR3 runs to 13 residues. The CDR3 loop reads CASSLETGYGYTF. The CDR3 DNA reads as TGTGCCAGCAGCTTAGAGACAGGTTATGGCTACACCTTC.